This TCR beta chain was identified during a study of a mutant IDH1 vaccine in newly diagnosed glioma. Study-wide context: Previous treatment comprised radiotherapy, temozolomide, or both, mostly both.

Repertoires were generated with immunoSEQ multiplex PCR, while TCRdb's copy carries only in-frame clones and drops some. The sample includes roughly 62,000 clones, around 80% of them seen just once. Time point given: week 5, during vaccination. Each vaccine dose was 300 ug of mutant IDH1 20-mer peptide, with topical imiquimod. On this clone: Its matching antigen is unknown.

Deletions cut 2 bases from V and 5 bases from J, with 13 bases between. The CDR3 length is 15 residues. Germline V gene sequence: CDR1 SEHNR, CDR2 FQNEAQ (reference sequence). Study-wide points: Patients mounted vaccine-induced immune responses in 90% to 95% of cases.

The V gene is TRBV7-9, the J gene TRBJ2-1, with D uncertain. This TCR derives from a woman aged 50 to 65 with glioma. The sample consisted of PBMCs, taken from a glioma patient whose treatment included an IDH1 peptide vaccine. CDR3 sequence reads: CASSLSGLVNNEQFF. CDR3 nucleotides: TGTGCCAGCAGCTTAAGTGGGCTGGTAAACAATGAGCAGTTCTTC.